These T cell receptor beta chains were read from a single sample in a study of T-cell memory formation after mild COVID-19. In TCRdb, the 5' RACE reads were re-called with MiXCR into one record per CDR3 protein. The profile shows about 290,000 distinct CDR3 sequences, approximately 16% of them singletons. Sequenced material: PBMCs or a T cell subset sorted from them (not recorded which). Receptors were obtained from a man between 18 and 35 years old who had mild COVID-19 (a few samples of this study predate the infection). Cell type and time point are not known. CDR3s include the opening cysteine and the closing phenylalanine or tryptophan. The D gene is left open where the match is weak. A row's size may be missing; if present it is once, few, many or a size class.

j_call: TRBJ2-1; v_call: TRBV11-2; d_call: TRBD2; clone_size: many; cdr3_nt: TGTGCCAGCAGCTTTTCCGCTAGCGGGGGTGGGAGTGAGCAGTTCTTC; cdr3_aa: CASSFSASGGGSEQFF
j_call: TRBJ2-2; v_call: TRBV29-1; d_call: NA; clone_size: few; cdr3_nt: TGCAGCGTTAGAGGGGCGTCGAACACCGGGGAGCTGTTTTTT; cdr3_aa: CSVRGASNTGELFF
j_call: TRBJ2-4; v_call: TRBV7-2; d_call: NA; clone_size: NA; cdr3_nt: TGTGCCAGCAGCCCTCGTCGTGGGGGGAGCGGCATTCAGTACTTC; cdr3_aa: CASSPRRGGSGIQYF
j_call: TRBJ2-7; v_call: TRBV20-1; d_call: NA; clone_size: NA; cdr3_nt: TGCAGTGCTAGGGGCACCGACTACGAGCAGTACTTC; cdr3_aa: CSARGTDYEQYF
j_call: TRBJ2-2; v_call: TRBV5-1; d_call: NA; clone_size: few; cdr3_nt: TGCGCCAGCAGCTTGGAGTCCGGCGGGGAGCTGTTTTTT; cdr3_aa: CASSLESGGELFF
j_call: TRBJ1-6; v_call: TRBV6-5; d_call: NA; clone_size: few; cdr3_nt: TGTGCCAGCAGTTACTCGCGGCCGGTAAATTCACCCCTCCACTTT; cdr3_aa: CASSYSRPVNSPLHF
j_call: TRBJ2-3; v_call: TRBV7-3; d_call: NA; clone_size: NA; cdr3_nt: TGTGCCAGCAGCTTAAAGCTGGCACCCACAGATACGCAGTATTTT; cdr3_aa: CASSLKLAPTDTQYF
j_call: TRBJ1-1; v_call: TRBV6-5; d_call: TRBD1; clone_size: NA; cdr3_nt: TGTGCCAGCAGTTACTCAAGGACAGGGGCGTTTGAAGCTTTCTTT; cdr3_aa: CASSYSRTGAFEAFF
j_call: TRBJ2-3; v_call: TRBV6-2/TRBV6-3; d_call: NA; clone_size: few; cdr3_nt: TGTGCCAGCAGGCCCCGGGGCACAGATACGCAGTATTTT; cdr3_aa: CASRPRGTDTQYF
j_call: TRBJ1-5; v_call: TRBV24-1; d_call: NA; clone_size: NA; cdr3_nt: TGTGCCACCCGGGGGGGGGGACGGAGCAATCAGCCCCAGCATTTT; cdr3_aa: CATRGGGRSNQPQHF
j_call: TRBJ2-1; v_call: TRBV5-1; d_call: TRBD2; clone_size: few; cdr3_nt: TGCGCCAGCACCGGAAGCGGGGGGGCGCCCATACAGAATGAGCAGTTCTTC; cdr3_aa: CASTGSGGAPIQNEQFF
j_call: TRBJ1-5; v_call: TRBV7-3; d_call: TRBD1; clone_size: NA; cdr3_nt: TGTGCCAGCAGCTTAAGGGACAGGGGAGCGGATCAGCCCCAGCATTTT; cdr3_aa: CASSLRDRGADQPQHF
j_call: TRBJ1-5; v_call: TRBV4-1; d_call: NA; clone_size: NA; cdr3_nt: TGCGCCAGCAGCCAAGATGGGCAGGGCGCAAATCAGCCCCAGCATTTT; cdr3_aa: CASSQDGQGANQPQHF
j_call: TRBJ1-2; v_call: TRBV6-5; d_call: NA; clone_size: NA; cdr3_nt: TGTGCCAGCACTCAGGACCTTGAGGGCTACACCTTC; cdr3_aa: CASTQDLEGYTF
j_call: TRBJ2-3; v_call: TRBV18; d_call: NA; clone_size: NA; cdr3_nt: TGTGCCAGCTCACCCCAGGACAGTTTCACAGATACGCAGTATTTT; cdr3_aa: CASSPQDSFTDTQYF
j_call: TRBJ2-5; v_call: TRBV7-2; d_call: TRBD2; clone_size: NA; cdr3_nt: TGTGCCAGCAGGAGACTAGCGGGGAGGCAAGAGACCCAGTACTTC; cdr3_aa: CASRRLAGRQETQYF
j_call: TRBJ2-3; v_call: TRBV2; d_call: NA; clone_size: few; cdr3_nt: TGTGCCAGCAATAAATGGGGGCTTAGCACAGATACGCAGTATTTT; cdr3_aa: CASNKWGLSTDTQYF
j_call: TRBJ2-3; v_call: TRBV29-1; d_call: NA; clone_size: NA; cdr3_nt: TGCAGCGTTGGGAGGCTACTGGTGGCAGATACGCAGTATTTT; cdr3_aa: CSVGRLLVADTQYF
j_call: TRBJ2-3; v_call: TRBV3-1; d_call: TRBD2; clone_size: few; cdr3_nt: TGTGCCAGCAGCCAGGCGGGGGGCATGATCACAGATACGCAGTATTTT; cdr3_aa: CASSQAGGMITDTQYF
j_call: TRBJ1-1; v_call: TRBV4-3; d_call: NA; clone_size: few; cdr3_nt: TGCGCCAGCAGCCAAGTTGGCGCAGGGAGGGTTTCTGAAGCTTTCTTT; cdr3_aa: CASSQVGAGRVSEAFF
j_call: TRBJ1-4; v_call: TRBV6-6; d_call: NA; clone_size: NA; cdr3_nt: TGTGCCAGCAGCGGGTGGAGAGAAAAACTGTTTTTT; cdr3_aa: CASSGWREKLFF
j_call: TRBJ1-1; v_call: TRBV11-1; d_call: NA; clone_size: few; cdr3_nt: TGTGCCAGCCGTCCTGAAGTGAACACTGAAGCTTTCTTT; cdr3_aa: CASRPEVNTEAFF
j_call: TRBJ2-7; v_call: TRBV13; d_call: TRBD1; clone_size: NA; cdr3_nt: TGTGCCAGCAGCCCCGTGGGACAGGGCTACGAGCAGTACTTC; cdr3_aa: CASSPVGQGYEQYF
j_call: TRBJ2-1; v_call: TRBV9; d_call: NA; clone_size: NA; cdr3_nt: TGTGCCAGCAGCGTAGGAGGGGAGGAGAATGAGCAGTTCTTC; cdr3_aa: CASSVGGEENEQFF
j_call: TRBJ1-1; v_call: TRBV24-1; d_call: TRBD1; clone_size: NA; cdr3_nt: TGTGCCACAGTTGGGACAGCGAACACTGAAGCTTTCTTT; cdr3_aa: CATVGTANTEAFF
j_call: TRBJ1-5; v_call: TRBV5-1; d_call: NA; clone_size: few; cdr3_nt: TGCGCCAGCAGCTTGGGGGGAGTTCACAATCAGCCCCAGCATTTT; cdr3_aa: CASSLGGVHNQPQHF
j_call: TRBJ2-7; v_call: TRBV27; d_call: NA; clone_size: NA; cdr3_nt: TGTGCCAGCAGCCGTGCAGGGGAGGCCTACGAGCAGTACTTC; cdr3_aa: CASSRAGEAYEQYF
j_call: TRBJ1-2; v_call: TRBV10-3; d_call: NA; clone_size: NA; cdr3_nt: TGTGCCATCAGTCCTGGCGGAGGGCTTAACTATGGCTACACCTTC; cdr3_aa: CAISPGGGLNYGYTF
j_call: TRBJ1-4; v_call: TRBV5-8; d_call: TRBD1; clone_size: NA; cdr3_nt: TGTGCCAGCAGCTGGCCGGGACAGCCCAATGAAAAACTGTTTTTT; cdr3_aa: CASSWPGQPNEKLFF
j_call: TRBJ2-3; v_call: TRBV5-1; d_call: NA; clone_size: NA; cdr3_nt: TGCGCCAGCAGCTTGGCAGGGAAGTCGGCAGATACGCAGTATTTT; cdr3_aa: CASSLAGKSADTQYF
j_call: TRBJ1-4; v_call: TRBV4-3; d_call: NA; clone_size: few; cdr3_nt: TGCGCCAGCAGCCCGACAGGAACTAATGAAAAACTGTTTTTT; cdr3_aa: CASSPTGTNEKLFF
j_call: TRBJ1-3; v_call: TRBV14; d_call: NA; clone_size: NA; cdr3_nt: TGTGCCAGCAGCCCCTTGGCCAGTTGGGAAAACACCATATATTTT; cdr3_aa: CASSPLASWENTIYF
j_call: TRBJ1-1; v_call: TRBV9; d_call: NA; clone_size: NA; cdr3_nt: TGTGCCAGCAGCGAGGCGGGGGGGACTGAAGCTTTCTTT; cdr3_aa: CASSEAGGTEAFF
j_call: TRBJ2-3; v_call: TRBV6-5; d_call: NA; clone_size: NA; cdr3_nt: TGTGCCAGCAGCTACTTCGGGACCCAGGCAGATACGCAGTATTTT; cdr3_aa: CASSYFGTQADTQYF
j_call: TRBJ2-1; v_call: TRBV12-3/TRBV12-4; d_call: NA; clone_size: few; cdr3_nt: TGTGCCAGCAGGGTGGGGCGGGGAAGGTCCTACAATGAGCAGTTCTTC; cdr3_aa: CASRVGRGRSYNEQFF
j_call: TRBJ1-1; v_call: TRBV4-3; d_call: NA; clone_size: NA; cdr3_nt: TGCGCCAGCAGCATGGGGGGAGAAACTGAAGCTTTCTTT; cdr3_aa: CASSMGGETEAFF
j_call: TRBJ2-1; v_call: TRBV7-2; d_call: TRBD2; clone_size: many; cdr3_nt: TGTGCCAGCAGCTTAGTAGGGAGGGGTCTTAGCTCCTACAATGAGCAGTTCTTC; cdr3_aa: CASSLVGRGLSSYNEQFF
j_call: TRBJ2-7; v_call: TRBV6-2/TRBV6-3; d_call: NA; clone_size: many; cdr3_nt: TGTGCCAGCGCTGCGGAATCGGGCCGGGCCTCCTACGAGCAGTACTTC; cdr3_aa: CASAAESGRASYEQYF
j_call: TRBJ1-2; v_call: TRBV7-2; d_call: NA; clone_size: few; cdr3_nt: TGTGCCAGCAGCTTAAGGATGGGGCCCAACTATGGCTACACCTTC; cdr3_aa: CASSLRMGPNYGYTF
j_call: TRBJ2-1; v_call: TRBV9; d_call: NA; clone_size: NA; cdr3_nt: TGTGCCAGCAGCGTAGGGGGCAGAATTTACAATGAGCAGTTCTTC; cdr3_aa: CASSVGGRIYNEQFF
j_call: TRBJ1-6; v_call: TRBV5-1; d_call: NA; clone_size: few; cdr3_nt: TGCGCCAGCAGCCCCGAGGGCCAGGGAAATTCACCCCTCCACTTT; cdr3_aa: CASSPEGQGNSPLHF